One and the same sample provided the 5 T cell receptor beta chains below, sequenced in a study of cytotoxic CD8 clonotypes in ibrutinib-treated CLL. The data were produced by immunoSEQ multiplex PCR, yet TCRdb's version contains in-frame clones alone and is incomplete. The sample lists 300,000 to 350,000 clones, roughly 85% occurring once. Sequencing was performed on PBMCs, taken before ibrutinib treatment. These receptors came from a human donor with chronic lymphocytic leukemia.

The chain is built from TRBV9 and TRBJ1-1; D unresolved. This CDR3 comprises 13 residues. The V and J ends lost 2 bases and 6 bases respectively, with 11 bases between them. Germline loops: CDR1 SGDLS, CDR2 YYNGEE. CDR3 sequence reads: CASSVGRVSEAFF. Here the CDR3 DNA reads TGTGCCAGCAGCGTTGGCCGGGTCTCTGAAGCTTTCTTT.

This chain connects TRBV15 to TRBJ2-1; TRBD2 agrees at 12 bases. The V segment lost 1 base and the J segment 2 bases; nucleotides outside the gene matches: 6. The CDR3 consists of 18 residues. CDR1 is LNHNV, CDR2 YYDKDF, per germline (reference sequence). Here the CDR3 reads CATSRALASGRAYNEQFF. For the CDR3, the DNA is TGTGCCACCAGCAGAGCTTTGGCTAGCGGGAGGGCCTACAATGAGCAGTTCTTC. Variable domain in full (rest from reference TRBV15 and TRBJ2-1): DAMVIQNPRYQVTQFGKPVTLSCSQTLNHNVMYWYQQKSSQAPKLLFHYYDKDFNNEADTPDNFQSRRPNTSFCFLDIRSPGLGDTAMYLCATSRALASGRAYNEQFFGPGTRLTVL.

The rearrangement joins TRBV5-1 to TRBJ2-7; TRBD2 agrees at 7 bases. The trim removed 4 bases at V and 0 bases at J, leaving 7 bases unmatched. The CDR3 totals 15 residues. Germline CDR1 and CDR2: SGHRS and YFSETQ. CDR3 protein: CASSQTSHPSYEQYF. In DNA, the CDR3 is TGCGCCAGCAGCCAGACTAGCCATCCCTCCTACGAGCAGTACTTC.

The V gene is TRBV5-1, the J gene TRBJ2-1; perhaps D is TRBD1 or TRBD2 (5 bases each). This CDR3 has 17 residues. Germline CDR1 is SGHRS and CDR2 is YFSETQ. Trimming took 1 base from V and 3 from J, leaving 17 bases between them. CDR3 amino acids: CASSLPGPERLYNEQFF. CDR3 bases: TGCGCCAGCAGCTTGCCGGGACCGGAGCGGCTCTACAATGAGCAGTTCTTC. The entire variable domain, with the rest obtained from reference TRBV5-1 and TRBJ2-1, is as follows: KAGVTQTPRYLIKTRGQQVTLSCSPISGHRSVSWYQQTPGQGLQFLFEYFSETQRNKGNFPGRFSGRQFSNSRSEMNVSTLELGDSALYLCASSLPGPERLYNEQFFGPGTRLTVL.

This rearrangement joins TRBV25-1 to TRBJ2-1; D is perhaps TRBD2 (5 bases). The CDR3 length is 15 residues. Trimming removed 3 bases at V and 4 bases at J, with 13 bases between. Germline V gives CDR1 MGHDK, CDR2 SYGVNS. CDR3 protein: CASSDTSAPYNEQFF. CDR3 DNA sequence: TGTGCCAGCAGTGATACTAGTGCCCCTTACAATGAGCAGTTCTTC.